The present TCR beta chain was sequenced within a study of quantifying T cell responses using KT2 cells. Study-level information: TCR alpha and beta constant-region primers primed reverse transcription of RNA. The T4 ligation step was estimated to exceed 10% efficiency under optimum conditions. Study results and caveats: Counts of KT2 alpha and beta sequences rose linearly with the number of KT2 cells added.

V was pared by 6 bases and J by 6 bases, with 10 bases of the junction left unmatched. From germline, CDR1 is MNHEY and CDR2 SVGAGI. The CDR3 runs to 17 residues. Each cDNA got a UMI-containing oligo ligated at its 3' end. An equimolar mix of RC1.1 and RC1.2 primed the beta chain across TRBC1 and TRBC2. TCRdb used MiXCR to reprocess the UMI-ligation and nested PCR reads, holding one entry per CDR3 protein. The sample has 42,000 or so distinct CDR3 sequences, around 15% seen once. This clonotype turned up a few times. The antigen is undetermined. The sequenced material came from PBMCs spiked with cells of the T cell clone KT2. V is TRBV6-5 and J is TRBJ2-2; 13 positions agree with TRBD2. The receptor was derived from a human donor. CDR3 coding DNA: TGTGCCAGCAGCAGACTAGCGGGAGGATCGGATTCCGGGGAGCTGTTTTTT. Translating gives CASSRLAGGSDSGELFF.